A single T cell receptor (beta chain) is shown here with its context. As yet, its antigen is unknown. These data come from a study of T cell repertoires in cytomegalovirus infection. Study conclusions and caveats: Based on cumulative public TCR beta family frequency, carriers of CMV plus the relevant HLA were identified.

This CDR3 comprises 15 residues. CDR1 is LGHNA and CDR2 is YNFKEQ in the germline V gene. J lost 8 bases, V lost 0 bases, and 7 bases had no gene match. TCRdb re-called the reads with MiXCR, one entry per CDR3 protein. Here the sample spans approximately 180,000 distinct CDR3 sequences, 7.5% to 10% being singletons. This clonotype originated in a human donor in good health (CMV status not recorded). Some clones in this sample may be carry-over from other donors' samples. Sequencing used PBMCs. The chain uses TRBV4-2 and TRBJ1-2, with 9 bases lining up with TRBD1. The CDR3 coding sequence is TGTGCCAGCAGCCAAGATCCACAGGGGGCGACGGGCTACACCTTC. It codes for CASSQDPQGATGYTF.